This T cell receptor beta chain was identified in a study of response to subunit inactivated influenza vaccine. TCRdb re-called the RT-PCR reads through MiXCR, storing one row per CDR3 protein. The sample has 650,000 to 800,000 distinct CDR3 sequences; 11% to 15% are singletons. The V gene lost 0 bases and the J gene lost 2 bases, with 8 bases spanning the gap. The CDR3 runs 15 residues. The germline CDR1 and CDR2 sequences are LGHNA and YSLEER. As regards this clonotype: Its specificity is not known.

General observations from the study: Authors suggested that a seasonal influenza vaccination recruits few new T cells each time.

This clonotype was obtained from a man aged 45-65 years who received an inactivated influenza vaccine. The sequences come from PBMCs from blood, collected less than 15 days before vaccination. The chain carries TRBV4-3 and TRBJ1-3; D is unclear. The CDR3 DNA follows: TGCGCCAGCAGCCAAGATCGCCGGCCTGGAAACACCATATATTTT. This gives the protein CASSQDRRPGNTIYF.